A single sample gave rise to the 11 T cell receptor beta chains below, sequenced in a study of lymphopenia after photon versus proton radiotherapy (dated by TCRdb to about 2019). To prepare the library, the immunoSEQ multiplex PCR assay was applied. Sourced from immuneACCESS, this table was stored by TCRdb with only in-frame sequences that have V and J called. A share of the clones is absent; for the studies checked, an unresolved V gene accounts for under half, and the remainder has no known explanation. This sample comprises 75,000 or so clones, around 80% of them detected only once. Approximately 1.4% of the sample belongs to the ten largest clones. Sequenced here: peripheral blood, sampled from a patient treated with proton-based radiotherapy. The receptors were sampled from a man between 60 and 75 years old with pancreatic cancer.

The gene calls are TRBV7-2 and TRBJ2-1, with TRBD1 identical over 9 bases. Trimming at V came to 5 bases and at J to 8 bases, leaving 10 bases not matched to a gene. The CDR3 has 15 residues. Germline V lookup: CDR1 SGHTA, CDR2 FQGNSA. This chain's CDR3 is CASSRPGTGLHEQFF. The CDR3 coding sequence is TGTGCCAGCAGCCGACCCGGGACAGGGCTCCATGAGCAGTTCTTC.

The chain combines TRBV6-4 with TRBJ2-7; the D is unclear. Germline V gene lookup returns CDR1 MRHNA and CDR2 SNTAGT. The CDR3 has 13 residues. Trimming left V 7 bases short and J 5 bases short, with 15 bases between. CDR3 in DNA: TGTGCCAGCACCGAACCTCGACCCCACGAGCAGTACTTC. Translating gives CASTEPRPHEQYF.

The CDR3 nucleotides are TGTGCCAGTAGTCCGGGACTAGCGGGAGATACGCAGTATTTT. It translates to CASSPGLAGDTQYF. The V call is TRBV19, the J call TRBJ2-3; 12 bases are a match to TRBD2. V was pared by 5 bases and J by 5 bases, with 2 bases of the junction left unmatched. CDR1 is LNHDA, CDR2 SQIVND, per germline (reference sequence). The CDR3 totals 14 residues.

Here the CDR3 reads CASSFGFSSQFF. In DNA form, the CDR3 reads TGTGCCAGCAGCTTCGGATTTTCCTCGCAGTTCTTC. V and J are TRBV11-3 and TRBJ2-1, with no clear D. V gave up 3 bases and J gave up 12 bases, with 12 bases separating them. The germline V gene has CDR1 SGHNT and CDR2 YENEEA. The length of the CDR3 is 12 residues.

This clone has a handful of counts. The rearrangement joins TRBV6-5 to TRBJ2-7, with 9 positions matching TRBD2. Germline-derived CDR1 and CDR2 are MNHEY and SVGAGI. V was clipped by 11 bases and J by 4 bases; unmatched bases: 9. The CDR3 covers 13 residues. Here the CDR3 DNA reads TGTGCCGTTGGGGCTAGCGGGACGTACGAGCAGTACTTC. As protein: CAVGASGTYEQYF.

The chain is built from TRBV7-2 and TRBJ2-1, with 7 bases fitting TRBD1. CDR1 is SGHTA and CDR2 is FQGNSA in the germline V gene. V lost 4 bases to trimming and J lost 7 bases; unmatched junction nucleotides: 4. The CDR3 covers 13 residues. CDR3 protein: CASSSDRVNEQFF. The CDR3 DNA reads TGTGCCAGCAGCTCAGACAGGGTGAATGAGCAGTTCTTC.

The chain joins TRBV28 to TRBJ2-7; 9 nucleotides align to TRBD1. Germline V gene sequence: CDR1 MDHEN, CDR2 SYDVKM. The CDR3 spans 14 residues. J was trimmed by 4 bases and V by 8 bases; bases with no gene match: 9. CDR3 residues: CASLSGQGRYEQYF. The CDR3 DNA reads as TGTGCCAGCCTCTCGGGACAGGGTCGTTACGAGCAGTACTTC. The whole variable domain, filled in from reference TRBV28 and TRBJ2-7, reads DVKVTQSSRYLVKRTGEKVFLECVQDMDHENMFWYRQDPGLGLRLIYFSYDVKMKEKGDIPEGYSVSREKKERFSLILESASTNQTSMYLCASLSGQGRYEQYFGPGTRLTVT.

The rearrangement uses TRBV5-1 and TRBJ1-3; TRBD1 matches 7 bases. This CDR3 is built from 17 residues. CDR1 is SGHRS and CDR2 is YFSETQ in the germline V gene. V lost 3 bases to trimming and J lost 3 bases; unmatched junction nucleotides: 12. CDR3 protein: CASSSRTGESGGNTIYF. CDR3 DNA sequence: TGCGCCAGCAGCTCAAGAACAGGGGAAAGCGGTGGAAACACCATATATTTT.

V is TRBV30 and J is TRBJ1-4; a weak D match, TRBD1 (5 bases). The CDR3 contains 13 residues. V lost 5 bases and J lost 2, with 9 bases in between. Germline CDR1 GTSNPN, CDR2 SVGIG (reference sequence). The CDR3 protein is CAWQGGTNEKLFF. CDR3 bases: TGTGCCTGGCAGGGCGGGACTAATGAAAAACTGTTTTTT.

V is TRBV9 and J is TRBJ2-7; possibly TRBD1 for D (6 bases). The V and J ends lost 4 bases and 0 bases respectively, with 14 bases between them. The CDR3 totals 15 residues. Germline values: CDR1 SGDLS, CDR2 YYNGEE. CDR3 nucleotides: TGTGCCAGCAGCCCTATAGGGACACGCTCCTACGAGCAGTACTTC. This sequence encodes CASSPIGTRSYEQYF.

This clone is a singleton in its sample. This chain links TRBV5-1 with TRBJ1-2; D is ambiguous. Germline loops: CDR1 SGHRS, CDR2 YFSETQ. CDR3 length: 15 amino acids. V shed 0 bases and J shed 8 bases, with 17 bases lying between them. The CDR3 reads CASSLEPGSVRGYTF. The CDR3, as DNA: TGCGCCAGCAGCTTGGAGCCCGGATCGGTGCGGGGCTACACCTTC.